Listed below are T cell receptor beta chains from one sample, sequenced in a study of blood T cell repertoires in COVID-19. The protocol was immunoSEQ multiplex PCR, while the TCRdb copy is restricted to in-frame clones and leaves out a portion. Of roughly 150,000 clones in the sample, around 76% are singletons; the top ten hold around 4%. The source material was peripheral blood. These receptor sequences come from a man in his 60s with acute or convalescent COVID-19. Both conserved end residues are part of each CDR3. Each record gives: D gene, clone size, J gene, V gene, CDR3 protein, CDR3 DNA. The D gene is left open where the match is weak. Where a row states a size, it is once, few, many or the class of an expanded clone; other rows omit it.

d_gene: .
abundance: .
j_gene: TRBJ1-5
v_gene: TRBV18
CDR3aa: CASSPGGRNQPQHF
CDR3nt: TGTGCCAGCTCACCGGGGGGTCGCAATCAGCCCCAGCATTTT

d_gene: .
abundance: .
j_gene: TRBJ2-7
v_gene: TRBV29-1
CDR3aa: CSVEELGQGGYEQYF
CDR3nt: TGCAGCGTTGAAGAACTGGGGCAGGGTGGCTACGAGCAGTACTTC

d_gene: TRBD2
abundance: .
j_gene: TRBJ2-2
v_gene: TRBV3-1/TRBV3-2
CDR3aa: CASSQGLAGVAGELFF
CDR3nt: TGTGCCAGCAGCCAAGGGCTAGCGGGAGTGGCCGGGGAGCTGTTTTTT

d_gene: TRBD2
abundance: .
j_gene: TRBJ2-7
v_gene: TRBV29-1
CDR3aa: CSVEGLAGGPYEQYF
CDR3nt: TGCAGCGTTGAAGGTCTAGCGGGAGGGCCCTACGAGCAGTACTTC

d_gene: TRBD1
abundance: .
j_gene: TRBJ2-7
v_gene: TRBV29-1
CDR3aa: CSVEGTGRTYEQYF
CDR3nt: TGCAGCGTTGAAGGGACAGGGAGGACTTACGAGCAGTACTTC

d_gene: TRBD2
abundance: .
j_gene: TRBJ2-1
v_gene: TRBV5-1
CDR3aa: CASSPPGLAANNEQFF
CDR3nt: TGCGCCAGCAGCCCACCGGGACTAGCGGCAAACAATGAGCAGTTCTTC

d_gene: TRBD2
abundance: once
j_gene: TRBJ2-1
v_gene: TRBV27
CDR3aa: CASSWGLADDNEQFF
CDR3nt: TGTGCCAGCAGCTGGGGACTAGCGGATGACAATGAGCAGTTCTTC

d_gene: TRBD1
abundance: .
j_gene: TRBJ1-2
v_gene: TRBV18
CDR3aa: CASSPQGVHGYTF
CDR3nt: TGTGCCAGCTCACCTCAGGGGGTCCATGGCTACACCTTC

d_gene: .
abundance: .
j_gene: TRBJ2-3
v_gene: TRBV7-9
CDR3aa: CASSPREGGTDTQYF
CDR3nt: TGTGCCAGCAGCCCCAGGGAAGGCGGCACAGATACGCAGTATTTT

d_gene: TRBD1
abundance: few
j_gene: TRBJ2-1
v_gene: TRBV7-3
CDR3aa: CASSRQGADYNEQFF
CDR3nt: TGTGCCAGCAGCCGACAGGGGGCGGACTACAATGAGCAGTTCTTC

d_gene: TRBD1
abundance: .
j_gene: TRBJ2-3
v_gene: TRBV19
CDR3aa: CASSRDRGRDTQYF
CDR3nt: TGTGCCAGTAGTCGGGACAGGGGACGAGATACGCAGTATTTT

d_gene: TRBD2
abundance: once
j_gene: TRBJ2-5
v_gene: TRBV11-2
CDR3aa: CASSLEWREGRKTQYF
CDR3nt: TGTGCCAGCAGCTTAGAATGGCGGGAGGGCCGGAAGACCCAGTACTTC

d_gene: .
abundance: .
j_gene: TRBJ2-7
v_gene: TRBV3-1/TRBV3-2
CDR3aa: CASRLGPHEQYF
CDR3nt: TGTGCCAGCAGATTGGGCCCACACGAGCAGTACTTC

d_gene: TRBD2
abundance: few
j_gene: TRBJ2-1
v_gene: TRBV28
CDR3aa: CASSPPGSGARNEQFF
CDR3nt: TGTGCCAGCAGCCCCCCCGGGAGCGGGGCTCGAAATGAGCAGTTCTTC

d_gene: .
abundance: .
j_gene: TRBJ1-4
v_gene: TRBV15
CDR3aa: CATSRDTGRANEKLFF
CDR3nt: TGTGCCACCAGCAGGGACACAGGGAGAGCTAATGAAAAACTGTTTTTT

d_gene: TRBD1
abundance: .
j_gene: TRBJ1-2
v_gene: TRBV28
CDR3aa: CASSWGTGVGSSYGYTF
CDR3nt: TGTGCCAGCAGCTGGGGGACAGGGGTGGGCAGTAGCTATGGCTACACCTTC

d_gene: .
abundance: .
j_gene: TRBJ1-3
v_gene: TRBV6-2/TRBV6-3
CDR3aa: CASSSNRDSGNTIYF
CDR3nt: TGTGCCAGCAGTTCAAATAGAGACTCTGGAAACACCATATATTTT

d_gene: TRBD2
abundance: .
j_gene: TRBJ2-1
v_gene: TRBV27
CDR3aa: CASSLSGRAYNEQFF
CDR3nt: TGTGCCAGCAGTTTATCCGGGAGGGCCTACAATGAGCAGTTCTTC

d_gene: TRBD2
abundance: .
j_gene: TRBJ2-5
v_gene: TRBV6-5
CDR3aa: CASSSLAGHQETQYF
CDR3nt: TGTGCCAGCAGTTCGCTAGCGGGACACCAAGAGACCCAGTACTTC

d_gene: TRBD1
abundance: .
j_gene: TRBJ2-7
v_gene: TRBV28
CDR3aa: CASSAGTGGNEQYF
CDR3nt: TGTGCCAGCAGCGCCGGGACAGGGGGGAACGAGCAGTACTTC

d_gene: .
abundance: few
j_gene: TRBJ1-2
v_gene: TRBV19
CDR3aa: CASSKSGKNYGYTF
CDR3nt: TGTGCCAGTAGTAAGTCGGGGAAAAACTATGGCTACACCTTC

d_gene: .
abundance: few
j_gene: TRBJ1-6
v_gene: TRBV3-1/TRBV3-2
CDR3aa: CASSQGRGATNSPLHF
CDR3nt: TGTGCCAGCAGCCAAGGTCGGGGGGCGACGAATTCACCCCTCCACTTT

d_gene: TRBD1
abundance: .
j_gene: TRBJ1-5
v_gene: TRBV5-8
CDR3aa: CASSSGTGSNQPQHF
CDR3nt: TGTGCCAGCAGCTCTGGGACAGGGAGCAATCAGCCCCAGCATTTT

d_gene: TRBD1
abundance: .
j_gene: TRBJ1-2
v_gene: TRBV6-6
CDR3aa: CASRRRQGGSVYTF
CDR3nt: TGTGCCAGCAGAAGACGACAGGGAGGATCAGTCTACACCTTC

d_gene: .
abundance: .
j_gene: TRBJ2-2
v_gene: TRBV18
CDR3aa: CASSPAYTGELFF
CDR3nt: TGTGCCAGCTCACCGGCCTACACCGGGGAGCTGTTTTTT

d_gene: .
abundance: .
j_gene: TRBJ2-1
v_gene: TRBV6-5
CDR3aa: CASSYSRGLSYNEQFF
CDR3nt: TGTGCCAGCAGTTACTCCCGGGGATTGTCCTACAATGAGCAGTTCTTC

d_gene: TRBD2
abundance: .
j_gene: TRBJ2-3
v_gene: TRBV11-2
CDR3aa: CASSPWTSGRTDTQYF
CDR3nt: TGTGCCAGCAGCCCTTGGACTAGCGGGAGGACAGATACGCAGTATTTT

d_gene: .
abundance: .
j_gene: TRBJ1-3
v_gene: TRBV6-5
CDR3aa: CASSYSWAEAGHTIYF
CDR3nt: TGTGCCAGCAGTTACTCATGGGCCGAAGCGGGTCACACCATATATTTT

d_gene: TRBD2
abundance: .
j_gene: TRBJ2-1
v_gene: TRBV2
CDR3aa: CASSESSGSDEQFF
CDR3nt: TGTGCCAGCAGTGAGTCTAGCGGGAGTGATGAGCAGTTCTTC

d_gene: .
abundance: .
j_gene: TRBJ1-6
v_gene: TRBV30
CDR3aa: CAWTWRERNSPLHF
CDR3nt: TGTGCCTGGACCTGGAGGGAGAGGAATTCACCCCTCCACTTT

d_gene: .
abundance: few
j_gene: TRBJ1-2
v_gene: TRBV5-1
CDR3aa: CASSLDREGGYTF
CDR3nt: TGCGCCAGCAGCTTGGATCGGGAGGGTGGCTACACCTTC

d_gene: .
abundance: .
j_gene: TRBJ1-1
v_gene: TRBV6-4
CDR3aa: CARLNPGHMNTEAFF
CDR3nt: TGTGCCAGACTGAATCCGGGACATATGAACACTGAAGCTTTCTTT

d_gene: .
abundance: .
j_gene: TRBJ1-3
v_gene: TRBV30
CDR3aa: CAWSVGLWGVTGNTIYF
CDR3nt: TGTGCCTGGAGTGTAGGGTTGTGGGGAGTAACTGGAAACACCATATATTTT